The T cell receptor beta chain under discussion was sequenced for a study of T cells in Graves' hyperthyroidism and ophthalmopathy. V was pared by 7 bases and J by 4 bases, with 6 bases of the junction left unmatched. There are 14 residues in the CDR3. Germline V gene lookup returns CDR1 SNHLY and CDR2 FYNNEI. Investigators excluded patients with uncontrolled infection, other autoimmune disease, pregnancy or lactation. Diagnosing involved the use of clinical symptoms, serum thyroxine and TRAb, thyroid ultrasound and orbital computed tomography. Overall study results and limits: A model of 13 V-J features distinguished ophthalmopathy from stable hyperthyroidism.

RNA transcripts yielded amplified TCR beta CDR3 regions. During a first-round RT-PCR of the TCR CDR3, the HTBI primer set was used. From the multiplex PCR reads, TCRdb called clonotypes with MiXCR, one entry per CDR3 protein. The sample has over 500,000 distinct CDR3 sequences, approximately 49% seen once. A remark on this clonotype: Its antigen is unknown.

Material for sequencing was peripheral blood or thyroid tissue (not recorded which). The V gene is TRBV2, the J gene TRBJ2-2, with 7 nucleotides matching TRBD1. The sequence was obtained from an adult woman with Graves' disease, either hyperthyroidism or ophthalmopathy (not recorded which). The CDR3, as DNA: TGTGCCAGCAAAGGGGGCGCGGGCACCGGGGAGCTGTTTTTT. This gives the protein CASKGGAGTGELFF. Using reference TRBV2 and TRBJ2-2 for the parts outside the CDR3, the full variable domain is EPEVTQTPSHQVTQMGQEVILRCVPISNHLYFYWYRQILGQKVEFLVSFYNNEISEKSEIFDDQFSVERPDGSNFTLKIRSTKLEDSAMYFCASKGGAGTGELFFGEGSRLTVL.